One and the same sample provided the 14 T cell receptor beta chains below, sequenced in a study of T cell clonality in common variable immunodeficiency (dated by TCRdb to between 2015 and 2016). Receptor libraries were prepared by the immunoSEQ multiplex PCR assay. In TCRdb, the immuneACCESS table is reduced to in-frame sequences with V and J assigned. These tables do not hold every clone; where another copy was compared, an unresolved V gene accounts for under half, and the others remain unexplained. Across this sample, roughly 29,000 clones were tabulated and none appeared just once. The ten largest clones represent approximately 13% of the sample. The specimen was peripheral blood mononuclear cells. The origin of the receptors is a person aged 18 to 75 in good health.

This clone was recorded a few times. One junction end disagrees with the germline gene, perhaps due to a read error. Read sequence stops 3 residues before the CDR3 end, and the germline J gene provides the missing end. V and J are TRBV6-2 or TRBV6-3 and TRBJ1-2; D perhaps matches TRBD1 (5 bases). Looked up from germline, CDR1 is MNHEY and CDR2 is SVGEGT. The CDR3 has 12 residues. CDR3 loop: CASTYRQDDYTF. The covered CDR3 bases are TGTGCCAGCACTTACAGGCAGGATGAC.

This clone came up a few times. From the germline J gene comes the end of the CDR3, since the read stops 3 residues before it. This chain connects TRBV7-9 to TRBJ1-1; tentatively, D is TRBD1 (6 bases). Germline values: CDR1 SEHNR, CDR2 FQNEAQ (reference sequence). This CDR3 has 14 amino acids. CDR3 DNA, as far as it was read: TGTGCCAGCAGACCGACAGGACGTTGGATCGAA. Translating gives CASRPTGRWIE. The full CDR3 sequence reads CASRPTGRWIEAFF.

About this clone: The read halts 3 residues ahead of the CDR3 end, with the missing end drawn from the germline J gene. The V gene is TRBV11-2, the J gene TRBJ2-2, with D possibly TRBD1 on 5 matching bases. The CDR3 totals 14 residues. Germline CDR1 SGHAT, CDR2 FQNNGV. CDR3 region: CASSFQGQNSPLFF. Partial CDR3 DNA: TGTGCCAGCAGCTTTCAGGGTCAGAATTCACCG.

To note about this clone: The read is 3 residues too short to cover the CDR3 end, so that end is filled in from the germline J gene. The J gene is TRBJ2-2, the V gene TRBV7-7, with 9 bases matching TRBD1. The germline gives CDR1 SSHAT, CDR2 FNYEAQ (reference sequence). V was clipped by 1 base and J by 4 bases; unmatched bases: 7. CDR3 size: 17 residues. CDR3 loop: CASSLGWSGQGTGELFF. Partial CDR3 DNA: TGTGCCAGCAGCTTAGGATGGTCGGGACAGGGCACCGGGGAG.

This clone was counted ten times or more. Read data end 3 residues before the CDR3 end; the end is taken from the germline J gene. J is TRBJ1-5 and V is TRBV20-1; D is ambiguous. There are 14 residues in the CDR3. Germline CDR1 reads DFQATT; CDR2 reads SNEGSKA (reference sequence). Trimming took off 3 bases at V and 0 bases at J, with 9 bases between the two ends. The CDR3 protein is CSARSVRSNQPQHF. The covered CDR3 bases are TGCAGTGCTAGGTCAGTTCGTAGCAATCAGCCC.

The table lists this clone with many counts. The CDR3 end is not reached by the read, which stops 3 residues before it; the germline J gene fills it in. The rearrangement uses TRBV7-8 and TRBJ2-4, with D uncertain. The CDR3 spans 13 residues. Per germline, CDR1 SGHVS and CDR2 FQNEAQ. V was clipped by 5 bases and J by 1 base, with 6 bases between them. The part of the CDR3 DNA that was read is TGTGCCAGCAGCCCCACTGCCAAAAACATT. Residues: CASSPTAKNI. The whole CDR3 region reads CASSPTAKNIQYF.

This clone has ten or more counts. From the germline J gene comes the end of the CDR3, since the read stops 3 residues before it. This chain links TRBV20-1 with TRBJ2-3; no firm D call. The germline CDR1 and CDR2 sequences are DFQATT and SNEGSKA (reference sequence). Trimming left V 1 base short and J 0 bases short, with 8 bases between. This CDR3 has 14 amino acids. CDR3 DNA, as far as it was read: TGCAGTGCTAGAGTGCGGCAGAGCACAGATACG. The encoded protein is CSARVRQSTDT. The entire CDR3 is CSARVRQSTDTQYF.

A few counts support this clone. The read terminates 3 residues before the CDR3 end, so the remaining end is supplied by the germline J gene. The chain carries TRBV7-8 and TRBJ1-2; D remains unclear. The germline V gene has CDR1 SGHVS and CDR2 FQNEAQ. This CDR3 has 13 amino acids. Here the CDR3 reads CASSFEESVGYTF. The CDR3 DNA, read in part, is TGTGCCAGCAGCTTCGAGGAGAGCGTAGGC. Combining the CDR3 with reference TRBV7-8 and TRBJ1-2 gives the whole variable domain GAGVSQSPRYKVAKRGQDVALRCDPISGHVSLFWYQQALGQGPEFLTYFQNEAQLDKSGLPSDRFFAERPEGSVSTLKIQRTQQEDSAVYLCASSFEESVGYTFGSGTRLTVV.

This clone was detected many times. The read falls 3 residues short of the CDR3 end, and the missing part is taken from the germline J gene. The chain joins TRBV7-3 to TRBJ2-5, with D tentatively TRBD2 (6 bases). Germline CDR1 reads SGHTA; CDR2 reads FQGTGA. The CDR3 is 14 residues long. With 8 bases removed from V and 7 bases from J, the gap between germline ends came to 20 bases. The sequenced CDR3 bases are TGTGCCAGCTCGGCTAGCGAGCGTGTGGCGACC. This sequence encodes CASSASERVAT. The complete CDR3 protein is CASSASERVATQYF.

This clone appeared many times. Coverage ceases 3 residues before the CDR3 finishes, and the germline J gene fills in the end. V gene TRBV9 combines with J gene TRBJ2-1; 8 positions agree with TRBD1. The trim removed 0 bases at V and 5 bases at J, leaving 10 bases unmatched. CDR1 SGDLS and CDR2 YYNGEE come from the germline V gene. This CDR3 is 17 amino acids long. The covered CDR3 bases are TGTGCCAGCAGCGTAGGGACAGGGAAAATTAGAGACAATGAG. Protein product: CASSVGTGKIRDNE. The CDR3 in full is CASSVGTGKIRDNEQFF.

This clone occurred many times. The read terminates 3 residues ahead of where the CDR3 ends, so the germline J gene completes it. V gene TRBV20-1 combines with J gene TRBJ2-3; D gene unclear. CDR3 size: 12 residues. Germline CDR1 reads DFQATT; CDR2 reads SNEGSKA (reference sequence). CDR3 residues: CSARQPPRTQYF. The part of the CDR3 DNA that was read is TGCAGTGCTAGACAACCACCACGGACG.

This clone was observed many times. The read ends 3 residues before the CDR3 terminus; that terminus is restored from the germline J gene. The chain uses TRBV13 and TRBJ2-5; 14 positions agree with TRBD2. This CDR3 has 19 residues. Germline V gene lookup returns CDR1 PRHDT and CDR2 FYEKMQ (reference sequence). The junction had 14 bases not matched to a gene; V was cut back by 4 bases and J by 4 bases. The CDR3 sequence is CASSSLTRTSGGLRETQYF. The sequenced part of the CDR3 DNA is TGTGCCAGCAGCTCCCTCACCCGGACTAGCGGGGGGCTAAGAGAGACC. Based on the CDR3 plus reference TRBV13 and TRBJ2-5, the full variable domain is AAGVIQSPRHLIKEKRETATLKCYPIPRHDTVYWYQQGPGQDPQFLISFYEKMQSDKGSIPDRFSAQQFSDYHSELNMSSLELGDSALYFCASSSLTRTSGGLRETQYFGPGTRLLVL.

This clone has at least ten counts. The read ends 3 residues early relative to the CDR3; the germline J gene fills the gap. The chain recombines TRBV5-1 with TRBJ1-1, with TRBD1 matching 7 bases. Germline loops: CDR1 SGHRS, CDR2 YFSETQ. V shed 5 bases, J shed 3 bases, and the junction held 13 bases outside the gene matches. The CDR3 contains 16 residues. The CDR3 bases that were read are TGCGCCAGCAGGAATAGAGGGGGCGTTAGGGACACTGAA. It specifies CASRNRGGVRDTE. The full CDR3 protein is CASRNRGGVRDTEAFF.

In the case of this clone: At one of its ends the junction is not consistent with the germline gene, which may arise from a read error. At the DNA level, this CDR3 is encoded by other sequences in the same sample as well. The CDR3 is CASSEGTGAEAFF. The sequenced part of the CDR3 DNA is TGTGCTAGCAGCGAAGGGACAGGGGCTGAA. V gene TRBV7-7 combines with J gene TRBJ1-1; 10 bases map to TRBD1. The read halts 3 residues ahead of the CDR3 end, with the missing end drawn from the germline J gene. The CDR3 spans 13 residues. Germline-derived CDR1 and CDR2 are SSHAT and FNYEAQ (reference sequence).